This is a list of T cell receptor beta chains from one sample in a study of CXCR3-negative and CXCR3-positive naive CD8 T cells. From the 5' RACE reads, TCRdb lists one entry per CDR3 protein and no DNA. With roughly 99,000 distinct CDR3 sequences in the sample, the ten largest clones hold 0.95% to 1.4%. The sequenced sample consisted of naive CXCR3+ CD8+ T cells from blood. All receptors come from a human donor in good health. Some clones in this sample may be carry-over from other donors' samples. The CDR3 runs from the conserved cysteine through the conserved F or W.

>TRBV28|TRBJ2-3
CASSSPSGGTYSTDTQYF
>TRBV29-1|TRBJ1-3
CSVVTGAGNTIYF
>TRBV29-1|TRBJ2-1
CSVGLSRPRTYNEQFF
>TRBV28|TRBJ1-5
CASSLRRGQRNQPQHF
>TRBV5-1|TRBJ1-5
CASSAGQGDNNQPQHF
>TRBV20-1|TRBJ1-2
CSARDPYGYTF
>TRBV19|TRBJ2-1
CASDSGYEQFF
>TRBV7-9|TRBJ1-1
CASSSLTGGDTEAFF
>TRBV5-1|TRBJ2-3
CASSLETGTDTQYF
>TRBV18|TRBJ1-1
CASSPPGTPEAFF
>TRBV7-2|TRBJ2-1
CASSPGQAGPGNEQFF
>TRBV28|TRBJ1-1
CASSLTGIDTEAFF
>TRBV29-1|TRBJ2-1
CSVVRGGRYNEQFF
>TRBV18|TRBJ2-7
CASSPPGTSHEQYF
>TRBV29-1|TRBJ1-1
CSVESIGSTEAFF
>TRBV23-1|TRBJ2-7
CASRQYHEQYF
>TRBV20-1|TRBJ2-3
CSALNQEESADTQYF
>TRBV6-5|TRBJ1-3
CASSYTSSSGNTIYF
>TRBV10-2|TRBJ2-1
CASSSQRGGRDEQFF
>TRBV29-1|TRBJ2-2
CSVLAGNTGELFF
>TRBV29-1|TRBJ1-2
CSVEFGTGVNGYTF
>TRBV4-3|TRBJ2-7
CASSQGQGTYEQYF